These 27 T cell receptor beta chains originate from one sample sequenced in a study of control samples from healthy donors and cancer patients. Libraries were prepared by immunoSEQ multiplex PCR; TCRdb keeps only in-frame clonotypes and omits some of them. The sample records 100,000 or so clones, about 89% being singletons. Sequenced sample: blood. The source is a man between 25 and 39 years old in good health.

The V and J genes are TRBV12-5 and TRBJ2-7; D perhaps matches TRBD1 (6 bases). V was pared by 1 base and J by 5 bases, with 18 bases between. The CDR3 length is 16 residues. The V gene's germline CDR1 is LGHNT and CDR2 FRNRAP. In DNA, the CDR3 is TGTGCTAGTGGTTTGGGAGGGACACCGACACCCCACGAGCAGTACTTC. The encoded protein is CASGLGGTPTPHEQYF.

The chain uses TRBV2 and TRBJ2-7; TRBD1 is a possible D gene (6 bases). Germline values: CDR1 SNHLY, CDR2 FYNNEI. Trimming shortened V by 6 bases and J by 0 bases, and 12 bases separated the two germline ends. The CDR3 extends over 14 amino acids. CDR3 residues: CASSGQLASYEQYF. The DNA for the CDR3 is TGTGCCAGCAGCGGACAGTTGGCCTCCTACGAGCAGTACTTC.

There are a few counts of this clone. This chain joins TRBV28 and TRBJ1-2; D is possibly TRBD1 (6 bases). Germline assignment: CDR1 MDHEN and CDR2 SYDVKM. V lost 6 bases to trimming and J lost 3 bases, with 20 bases between them. This CDR3 is 16 amino acids long. CDR3 DNA: TGTGCCAGCAGGGCCCCCAAGGGGGTAGGAGACTATGGCTACACCTTC. It yields the protein CASRAPKGVGDYGYTF.

The genes are TRBV3-1 (or the pseudogene TRBV3-2) and TRBJ2-5; D ambiguous. This CDR3 spans 15 amino acids. V lost 3 bases to trimming and J lost 3 bases, with 14 bases between them. Germline V gives CDR1 LGHDT, CDR2 YNNKEL (reference sequence). CDR3 in amino acids: CASSQVNLGEETQYF. The CDR3 region has the DNA TGTGCCAGCAGCCAGGTGAACCTTGGCGAAGAGACCCAGTACTTC.

V is TRBV3-1 (or the pseudogene TRBV3-2) and J is TRBJ1-2; 7 nucleotides match TRBD1. The CDR3 covers 14 residues. V lost 1 base to trimming and J lost 4 bases; unmatched junction nucleotides: 3. Germline values: CDR1 LGHDT, CDR2 YNNKEL (reference sequence). This chain's CDR3 is CASSQAGQLYGYTF. In DNA, the CDR3 is TGTGCCAGCAGCCAAGCGGGACAGCTCTATGGCTACACCTTC.

This chain joins TRBV28 and TRBJ1-4; weak D call: TRBD1 (6 bases). With 6 bases removed from V and 8 bases from J, the gap between germline ends came to 16 bases. This CDR3 has 14 residues. Germline CDR1 and CDR2: MDHEN and SYDVKM. The CDR3: CASSQIGGQEKLFF. CDR3 in DNA: TGTGCCAGCAGCCAGATCGGGGGCCAAGAAAAACTGTTTTTT. The full variable domain, completed using reference TRBV28 and TRBJ1-4, is DVKVTQSSRYLVKRTGEKVFLECVQDMDHENMFWYRQDPGLGLRLIYFSYDVKMKEKGDIPEGYSVSREKKERFSLILESASTNQTSMYLCASSQIGGQEKLFFGSGTQLSVL.

V gene TRBV19 combines with J gene TRBJ2-1, with D unclear. The CDR3 is made up of 13 amino acids. Germline-derived CDR1 and CDR2 are LNHDA and SQIVND (reference sequence). With 10 bases removed from V and 5 bases from J, the gap between germline ends came to 15 bases. The CDR3 DNA reads as TGTGCCACCGCACCGTGGAGAGACAATGAGCAGTTCTTC. Residues: CATAPWRDNEQFF.

This rearrangement joins TRBV28 to TRBJ2-7; D is perhaps TRBD1 (5 bases). Trimming cost V 2 bases and J 1 base, with 12 bases left between them. The CDR3 contains 15 residues. In germline, CDR1 is MDHEN, CDR2 SYDVKM. The CDR3 protein is CASSLVKGESYEQYF. The CDR3 bases are TGTGCCAGCAGTTTAGTCAAAGGGGAATCCTACGAGCAGTACTTC.

Comment on this clone: Its ends do not fully match the called genes, so a read error is possible. V and J are TRBV7-6 and TRBJ1-5; D uncertain. The CDR3 contains 15 residues. Germline CDR1 and CDR2: SGHVS and FNYEAQ. The CDR3 is CASSLAPYGNQPQHF. CDR3 nucleotide sequence: TGTGCCAGCAGCCTAGCCCCATACGGCAATCAGCCCCAGCATTTT.

The chain carries TRBV6-2 or TRBV6-3 and TRBJ2-1; D not resolved. The V gene's germline CDR1 is MNHEY and CDR2 SVGEGT. V was pared by 4 bases and J by 5 bases, with 12 bases between. The CDR3 spans 14 residues. The CDR3 nucleotides read TGTGCCAGCAGTTTCTGGACGTATAACAATGAGCAGTTCTTC. Translated: CASSFWTYNNEQFF.

This clone was detected only once. This sequence joins TRBV4-1 and TRBJ2-5, with 7 bases fitting TRBD2. The germline V gene encodes CDR1 MGHRA and CDR2 YSYEKL. Trimming removed 1 base from V and 1 base from J; junction bases left unmatched: 6. The CDR3 length is 16 residues. CDR3 in amino acids: CASSQGRAGIQETQYF. CDR3 DNA sequence: TGCGCCAGCAGCCAAGGGAGAGCGGGGATCCAAGAGACCCAGTACTTC.

The chain employs TRBV29-1 and TRBJ1-2; D unclear. The V gene's germline CDR1 is SQVTM and CDR2 ANQGSEA. CDR3 length: 12 residues. With 6 bases removed from V and 6 bases from J, the gap between germline ends came to 14 bases. For the CDR3, the DNA is TGCAGCGTCCTGTCGCCGACAAATGGCTACACCTTC. Its protein product is CSVLSPTNGYTF.

The chain carries TRBV3-1 (or the pseudogene TRBV3-2) and TRBJ1-1, with a possible D match to TRBD1 (6 bases). Between the trimmed V and J ends, which lost 8 bases and 3 bases, there was a span of 16 bases. CDR1 and CDR2 from the germline V gene are LGHDT and YNNKEL (reference sequence). The CDR3 covers 14 residues. The CDR3 sequence: CASSTWQGYTEAFF. The CDR3 DNA reads as TGTGCCAGCTCCACTTGGCAGGGGTACACTGAAGCTTTCTTT.

In the case of this clone: This specimen includes other DNA sequences encoding the same CDR3. The J gene is TRBJ1-6, the V gene TRBV18; 8 nucleotides align to TRBD1. This CDR3 has 14 amino acids. V was pared by 4 bases and J by 5 bases, with 1 base of the junction left unmatched. Germline V gene sequence: CDR1 KGHSH, CDR2 LQKENI. The CDR3 sequence: CASSQDRDNSPLHF. The CDR3 nucleotides are TGTGCCAGCTCACAGGACAGGGATAATTCACCCCTCCACTTT.

This chain joins TRBV2 and TRBJ2-1, with 16 bases aligning to TRBD2. Germline CDR1 reads SNHLY; CDR2 reads FYNNEI. Germline trimming cut 6 bases from V and 4 bases from J; bases unmatched to any gene: 12. This CDR3 comprises 19 residues. CDR3 region: CASRVSGTSGRAYYNEQFF. The DNA for the CDR3 is TGTGCCAGCAGAGTATCCGGGACTAGCGGGAGGGCCTATTACAATGAGCAGTTCTTC.

The chain's CDR3 is CASSEGWGGNQPQHF. CDR3 sequence (DNA): TGTGCCAGCAGTGAGGGGTGGGGAGGCAATCAGCCCCAGCATTTT. This chain connects TRBV2 to TRBJ1-5; D remains ambiguous. Germline loops: CDR1 SNHLY, CDR2 FYNNEI. V was trimmed by 3 bases and J by 2 bases, leaving 11 bases between them. The CDR3 consists of 15 residues.

Turning to this clone: Within the sample, other DNA sequences also encode this same CDR3. The chain uses TRBV14 and TRBJ1-2; unclear D gene. In germline, CDR1 is SGHDN, CDR2 FVKESK. This CDR3 has 15 residues. The ends were cut back, 1 base at V and 1 base at J, with 10 bases in the middle. Written as DNA, the CDR3 is TGTGCCAGCAGCCAAGGATGGCGCAGTAACTATGGCTACACCTTC. Protein sequence: CASSQGWRSNYGYTF.

The chain is built from TRBV27 and TRBJ2-7; no firm D call. Germline V CDR1 and CDR2: MNHEY, SMNVEV (reference sequence). The CDR3 has 10 amino acids. The germline V and J ends were trimmed by 1 base and 5 bases, with 0 bases remaining between them. The CDR3 bases are TGTGCCAGCAGTTTATACGAGCAGTACTTC. Translation gives CASSLYEQYF.

The count of this clone is one. This chain uses TRBV13 with TRBJ1-1; D unclear. V was shortened by 4 bases and J by 4 bases, with 7 bases between the two germline ends. In germline, CDR1 is PRHDT, CDR2 FYEKMQ (reference sequence). The length of the CDR3 is 12 residues. The CDR3 sequence is CASSYLGTEAFF. CDR3 DNA sequence: TGTGCCAGCAGCTACCTTGGCACTGAAGCTTTCTTT.

This sequence joins TRBV27 and TRBJ1-1, with D unclear. Trimming cost V 8 bases and J 0 bases, with 10 bases left between them. CDR3 length: 13 residues. CDR1 is MNHEY, CDR2 SMNVEV, per germline (reference sequence). CDR3 amino acids: CASSLQVNTEAFF. The CDR3 region has the DNA TGTGCCAGCTCCCTTCAGGTGAACACTGAAGCTTTCTTT.

The rearrangement uses TRBV6-5 and TRBJ2-3; 8 positions agree with TRBD2. From germline, CDR1 is MNHEY and CDR2 SVGAGI. The CDR3 is 15 residues long. V shed 6 bases and J 2 bases; nucleotides not matched to a gene: 7. The CDR3 sequence is CASSDGRGVTDTQYF. As DNA, the CDR3 is TGTGCCAGCAGCGATGGGCGGGGGGTCACAGATACGCAGTATTTT.

Notes on this clone: Other DNA sequences in the sample encode the same CDR3. The CDR3 is CASSQDGLARGDTQYF. CDR3 nucleotide sequence: TGCGCCAGCAGCCAAGATGGTCTAGCGCGAGGAGATACGCAGTATTTT. The rearrangement links TRBV4-3 to TRBJ2-3, with TRBD2 as a possible D gene (6 bases). V lost 0 bases and J lost 5, with 15 bases in between. Germline V gene sequence: CDR1 LGHNA, CDR2 YSLEER. The CDR3 totals 16 residues.

The gene calls are TRBV30 and TRBJ2-1; no firm D call. V shed 0 bases and J shed 3 bases, with 6 bases lying between them. Germline V gene lookup returns CDR1 GTSNPN and CDR2 SVGIG (reference sequence). This CDR3 has 13 residues. As DNA, the CDR3 is TGTGCCTGGAGTGTCGGCATCTACAATGAGCAGTTCTTC. This translates into CAWSVGIYNEQFF. The full variable domain, rest sourced from reference TRBV30 and TRBJ2-1, is SQTIHQWPATLVQPVGSPLSLECTVEGTSNPNLYWYRQAAGRGLQLLFYSVGIGQISSEVPQNLSASRPQDRQFILSSKKLLLSDSGFYLCAWSVGIYNEQFFGPGTRLTVL.

The V gene is TRBV28, the J gene TRBJ1-2; TRBD1 might be the D (6 bases). Trimming removed 8 bases at V and 4 bases at J, with 11 bases between. The CDR3 loop spans 12 amino acids. Looked up from germline, CDR1 is MDHEN and CDR2 is SYDVKM. In DNA form, the CDR3 reads TGTGCCAGCCCAGGGGTGGGCTATGGCTACACCTTC. It specifies CASPGVGYGYTF.

V is TRBV5-5 and J is TRBJ1-5, with D maybe TRBD1 (5 bases). Trimming stripped 0 bases from V and 7 bases from J, with 17 bases between. The V gene's germline CDR1 is SGHKS and CDR2 YYEKEE (reference sequence). This CDR3 region has 16 residues. Here the CDR3 reads CASSLAAQGAEQPQHF. The CDR3 DNA is TGTGCCAGCAGCTTGGCCGCTCAGGGCGCGGAGCAGCCCCAGCATTTT.

The chain joins TRBV28 to TRBJ2-1, with TRBD2 identical over 14 bases. The CDR3 is 15 amino acids. The V gene end was trimmed by 6 bases and the J gene end by 10 bases; junction bases not matched to a gene: 8. Germline values: CDR1 MDHEN, CDR2 SYDVKM. The CDR3 spells CASRTGTSGRREQFF. In DNA, the CDR3 is TGTGCCAGCAGGACCGGGACTAGCGGGAGAAGGGAGCAGTTCTTC.

This clone was recorded only once. The chain employs TRBV15 and TRBJ1-6; 11 positions match TRBD1. The CDR3 sequence is 15 residues long. Germline assignment: CDR1 LNHNV and CDR2 YYDKDF (reference sequence). V lost 5 bases, J lost 9 bases, and 6 bases stayed unmatched. The CDR3 is CATSDLGTGGSPLHF. CDR3 DNA: TGTGCCACCAGCGATCTCGGGACAGGGGGTTCACCCCTCCACTTT.